The 26 T cell receptor beta chains below all came from one sample that was sequenced in a study of radiotherapy plus CTLA-4 blockade in lung cancer. Assay: immunoSEQ multiplex PCR; the TCRdb copy retains only in-frame clones and omits some. The sample carries more than 90,000 clones, around nine tenths recorded once. Sample: peripheral blood, taken from a patient treated with radiotherapy plus ipilimumab. The receptors were sampled from a human donor with non-small cell lung cancer that progressed on radiotherapy plus ipilimumab.

The chain joins TRBV7-2 to TRBJ2-1; 7 bases agree with TRBD1. Germline loops: CDR1 SGHTA, CDR2 FQGNSA. The CDR3 totals 15 residues. V trimming: 3 bases; J trimming: 4 bases; junction bases outside the gene matches: 6. The CDR3 loop reads CASSLVTGPYNEQFF. The CDR3 DNA follows: TGTGCCAGCAGCTTGGTGACAGGGCCTTACAATGAGCAGTTCTTC.

V is TRBV5-6 and J is TRBJ2-1, with 8 bases matching TRBD2. Per germline, CDR1 SGHDT and CDR2 YYEEEE. Trimming cost V 4 bases and J 6 bases; bases outside gene matches: 15. The CDR3 totals 17 residues. The CDR3 DNA sequence: TGTGCCAGCAGCCCCCAGACCGGGACTAGTGGGTCCAATGAGCAGTTCTTC. Protein product: CASSPQTGTSGSNEQFF.

The chain has TRBV4-1 and TRBJ2-3, with D possibly called TRBD1 or TRBD2 (5 bases each). The V end lost 5 bases, the J end lost 6 bases, and 15 bases lay between the germline ends. This CDR3 comprises 14 residues. Germline V lookup: CDR1 MGHRA, CDR2 YSYEKL. Here the CDR3 reads CASSGLRGRDTQYF. CDR3 DNA: TGCGCCAGCAGCGGTCTCCGGGGCCGGGATACGCAGTATTTT.

The gene calls are TRBV18 and TRBJ1-1; maybe TRBD1 (5 bases). This CDR3 is built from 14 residues. Germline V lookup: CDR1 KGHSH, CDR2 LQKENI. Trimming removed 5 bases from V and 3 bases from J, with 13 bases in between. As DNA, the CDR3 is TGTGCCAGCTCAAATCAGGGAACTTACACTGAAGCTTTCTTT. Translation: CASSNQGTYTEAFF.

The chain links TRBV5-6 to TRBJ1-5, with 7 bases identical to TRBD1. The CDR3 is 16 residues long. Trimming at V came to 2 bases and at J to 2 bases, leaving 7 bases not matched to a gene. Per germline, CDR1 SGHDT and CDR2 YYEEEE. The CDR3 nucleotides read TGTGCCAGCAGCTTAAGACAGGGTTTAGGCAATCAGCCCCAGCATTTT. It yields the protein CASSLRQGLGNQPQHF.

This chain connects TRBV6-1 to TRBJ2-5; 7 nucleotides align to TRBD1. Trimming took 2 bases from V and 0 from J; bases not matched to a gene: 12. Germline-derived CDR1 and CDR2 are MNHNS and SASEGT. The CDR3 runs to 18 residues. In DNA, the CDR3 is TGTGCCAGCAGTGAAAGTTTGACAGGGATTGGGTACCAAGAGACCCAGTACTTC. Translating gives CASSESLTGIGYQETQYF.

V usage is TRBV11-3 and J usage is TRBJ2-2, with 7 bases identical to TRBD2. The V and J ends lost 5 bases and 2 bases, in that order; junction bases with no gene match: 8. The CDR3 contains 16 residues. Germline lookup yields CDR1 SGHNT and CDR2 YENEEA. The CDR3 sequence is CASSPGGSPNTGELFF. The CDR3, as DNA: TGTGCCAGCAGCCCCGGGGGGAGCCCTAACACCGGGGAGCTGTTTTTT.

The genes are TRBV2 and TRBJ2-5, with TRBD2 matching 12 bases. The CDR3 has 17 residues. Per germline, CDR1 SNHLY and CDR2 FYNNEI. The trim removed 0 bases at V and 2 bases at J, leaving 4 bases unmatched. The CDR3: CASSEALGLAGQETQYF. The DNA of the CDR3 is TGTGCCAGCAGTGAAGCGCTTGGACTAGCGGGGCAAGAGACCCAGTACTTC.

The V call is TRBV12-5, the J call TRBJ2-5, with 9 positions matching TRBD1. The CDR3 totals 13 residues. Per germline, CDR1 LGHNT and CDR2 FRNRAP. Unmatched junction bases numbered 3, after V lost 6 bases and J lost 4 bases. As DNA, the CDR3 is TGTGCTAGTGGCCCGGACAGGGGAGAGACCCAGTACTTC. Its translation is CASGPDRGETQYF. The variable domain in full, completed from reference TRBV12-5 and TRBJ2-5, reads DARVTQTPRHKVTEMGQEVTMRCQPILGHNTVFWYRQTMMQGLELLAYFRNRAPLDDSGMPKDRFSAEMPDATLATLKIQPSEPRDSAVYFCASGPDRGETQYFGPGTRLLVL.

This clone occurred a few times. The chain recombines TRBV6-1 with TRBJ1-5; tentatively, D is TRBD1 (6 bases). This CDR3 has 14 amino acids. Germline CDR1 and CDR2: MNHNS and SASEGT. With 6 bases removed from V and 6 bases from J, the gap between germline ends came to 15 bases. The CDR3 protein is CASSRGGGGQPQHF. The CDR3 nucleotides read TGTGCCAGCAGCAGAGGGGGGGGAGGTCAGCCCCAGCATTTT.

J is TRBJ2-1 and V is TRBV5-1; D is perhaps TRBD1 (6 bases). The CDR3 has 14 residues. Trimming removed 4 bases from V and 7 bases from J, with 15 bases in between. The V gene's germline CDR1 is SGHRS and CDR2 YFSETQ. This CDR3 is CASSQGQGTNEQFF. The CDR3 nucleotides read TGCGCCAGCAGCCAGGGACAAGGGACGAATGAGCAGTTCTTC.

This clone came up once. V gene TRBV11-3 combines with J gene TRBJ2-7; D might be TRBD2 (6 bases). CDR3 length equals 14 residues. Trimming took off 5 bases at V and 1 base at J, with 12 bases between the two ends. Germline V gives CDR1 SGHNT, CDR2 YENEEA. The CDR3 loop reads CASSVGGGSYEQYF. The DNA of the CDR3 is TGTGCCAGCAGCGTTGGTGGGGGGTCCTACGAGCAGTACTTC. Full variable domain (outside the CDR3, taken from reference TRBV11-3 and TRBJ2-7): EAGVVQSPRYKIIEKKQPVAFWCNPISGHNTLYWYLQNLGQGPELLIRYENEEAVDDSQLPKDRFSAERLKGVDSTLKIQPAELGDSAVYLCASSVGGGSYEQYFGPGTRLTVT.

This sequence joins TRBV4-1 and TRBJ2-1, with 11 bases aligning to TRBD2. With 4 bases clipped from V and 3 bases from J, the junction kept 5 bases outside the gene matches. CDR3 length equals 16 residues. Germline CDR1 and CDR2: MGHRA and YSYEKL. Here the CDR3 reads CASSPLAGGLYNEQFF. The CDR3 coding sequence is TGCGCCAGCAGCCCATTAGCGGGAGGGCTCTACAATGAGCAGTTCTTC.

This clone was found once. This chain uses TRBV5-1 with TRBJ2-2, with D uncertain. The CDR3 has 16 amino acids. The germline V gene has CDR1 SGHRS and CDR2 YFSETQ. V lost 0 bases, J lost 0 bases, and 9 bases lay in between. For the CDR3, the DNA is TGCGCCAGCAGCTTGGTGGCTAACGCGAACACCGGGGAGCTGTTTTTT. Protein sequence: CASSLVANANTGELFF.

V and J are TRBV5-1 and TRBJ2-6, with TRBD1 matching 7 bases. V gave up 0 bases and J gave up 2 bases; unmatched junction bases: 2. Germline V gene sequence: CDR1 SGHRS, CDR2 YFSETQ. This CDR3 is built from 16 residues. CDR3 DNA sequence: TGCGCCAGCAGCTTGGTGGGACAGACTGGGGCCAACGTCCTGACTTTC. This gives the protein CASSLVGQTGANVLTF.

The chain employs TRBV25-1 and TRBJ1-1; no definite D call. The CDR3 loop spans 11 amino acids. Between the trimmed V and J ends, which lost 3 bases and 11 bases, there was a span of 10 bases. CDR1 and CDR2 from the germline V gene are MGHDK and SYGVNS. The CDR3 region is CASSEGVRAFF. DNA of the CDR3: TGTGCCAGCAGTGAGGGTGTTCGGGCTTTCTTT.

The chain combines TRBV7-9 with TRBJ1-1; D gene ambiguous. The CDR3 has 13 amino acids. Germline loops: CDR1 SEHNR, CDR2 FQNEAQ (reference sequence). V lost 5 bases and J lost 5, with 12 bases in between. The CDR3 DNA reads as TGTGCCAGCAGCGGCGATGGGGAAACTGAAGCTTTCTTT. Protein product: CASSGDGETEAFF.

CDR3 in DNA: TGTGCCAGCATGACAGTCCCCAACTATAATTCACCCCTCCACTTT. Its translation: CASMTVPNYNSPLHF. The chain joins TRBV2 to TRBJ1-6; possible D gene TRBD1, 5 bases. Deletions cut 7 bases from V and 3 bases from J, with 13 bases between. Germline CDR1 reads SNHLY; CDR2 reads FYNNEI. This CDR3 contains 15 residues.

J is TRBJ2-4 and V is TRBV5-1; 7 bases match TRBD1. CDR3 length: 12 residues. Trimming at V came to 4 bases and at J to 13 bases, leaving 8 bases not matched to a gene. Germline values: CDR1 SGHRS, CDR2 YFSETQ. CDR3 sequence: CASSIDRVVQYF. The DNA for the CDR3 is TGCGCCAGCAGCATCGACAGGGTAGTACAGTACTTC.

V is TRBV4-1 and J is TRBJ2-5, with 12 bases fitting TRBD2. The junction had 17 bases not matched to a gene; V was cut back by 5 bases and J by 4 bases. In germline, CDR1 is MGHRA, CDR2 YSYEKL. The CDR3 has 19 amino acids. CDR3 DNA sequence: TGCGCCAGCAGCTCAGAGATAGGACTAGCGGGAACGGCTAGAGAGACCCAGTACTTC. Translated, it gives CASSSEIGLAGTARETQYF.

This clone was recorded only once. V gene TRBV5-1 combines with J gene TRBJ2-7; 11 bases line up with TRBD2. Germline lookup yields CDR1 SGHRS and CDR2 YFSETQ. The CDR3 length is 16 residues. V dropped 0 bases and J dropped 6; count of bases not matched to a gene: 8. The CDR3 spells CASSLDSLLAGGEQYF. The CDR3 DNA reads as TGCGCCAGCAGCTTGGACTCTCTTCTAGCGGGAGGCGAGCAGTACTTC. The variable domain in full, with the rest retrieved from reference TRBV5-1 and TRBJ2-7, is KAGVTQTPRYLIKTRGQQVTLSCSPISGHRSVSWYQQTPGQGLQFLFEYFSETQRNKGNFPGRFSGRQFSNSRSEMNVSTLELGDSALYLCASSLDSLLAGGEQYFGPGTRLTVT.

J is TRBJ1-1 and V is TRBV5-6; D gene uncertain. Germline V gives CDR1 SGHDT, CDR2 YYEEEE. The CDR3 is made up of 13 amino acids. The V end was cut by 0 bases, the J end by 5 bases, with 8 bases between. CDR3 coding DNA: TGTGCCAGCAGCTTGGTAAGTGGGACTGAAGCTTTCTTT. Its protein product is CASSLVSGTEAFF.

J is TRBJ1-1 and V is TRBV11-3; D is unclear. This CDR3 has 12 residues. The germline V gene has CDR1 SGHNT and CDR2 YENEEA. Between the trimmed V and J ends, which lost 11 bases and 0 bases, there was a span of 10 bases. The CDR3 DNA sequence: TGTGCCGCGGGCGGGGTGAACACTGAAGCTTTCTTT. Translation gives CAAGGVNTEAFF. The full variable domain, rest sourced from reference TRBV11-3 and TRBJ1-1, is EAGVVQSPRYKIIEKKQPVAFWCNPISGHNTLYWYLQNLGQGPELLIRYENEEAVDDSQLPKDRFSAERLKGVDSTLKIQPAELGDSAVYLCAAGGVNTEAFFGQGTRLTVV.

This clone was found once. The CDR3 spells CASRELGSGANVLTF. CDR3 nucleotide sequence: TGTGCCAGCCGAGAACTGGGATCTGGGGCCAACGTCCTGACTTTC. The chain combines TRBV27 with TRBJ2-6, with D uncertain. Looked up from germline, CDR1 is MNHEY and CDR2 is SMNVEV (reference sequence). The ends were cut back, 8 bases at V and 1 base at J, with 12 bases in the middle. CDR3 size: 15 residues.

The CDR3 here is CASSPRAETQYF. The CDR3 DNA reads as TGTGCCAGCTCACCCAGGGCTGAGACCCAGTACTTC. This chain joins TRBV18 and TRBJ2-5; TRBD1 is a possible D gene (5 bases). The ends were cut back, 3 bases at V and 5 bases at J, with 7 bases in the middle. The CDR3 is 12 amino acids. The germline gives CDR1 KGHSH, CDR2 LQKENI.

V is TRBV6-5 and J is TRBJ2-7; D may be TRBD2 (6 bases). The CDR3 contains 14 residues. Per the germline V gene, CDR1 is MNHEY and CDR2 is SVGAGI. With 4 bases removed from V and 3 bases from J, the gap between germline ends came to 13 bases. The CDR3 protein is CASSSIGSSYEQYF. The DNA of the CDR3 is TGTGCCAGCAGTTCAATCGGGAGTAGCTACGAGCAGTACTTC.